This record concerns one T cell receptor (beta chain) sequence. These data belong to a study of blood T cell repertoires in COVID-19. For the study at large: From the United States, Italy and Spain came samples of acute and convalescent COVID-19. T cells, B-cell-depleted T cells, or PBMCs provided the cDNA or gDNA that served as material.

Original methodology: Amplification with reference gene primers provided the estimates of nucleated cell counts. Profiled with immunoSEQ multiplex PCR; TCRdb holds only in-frame clones, not every one. V, J and clone size were drawn from that table, and D and trimming were deduced from the DNA. The sample lists 200,000 to 250,000 clones; around 80% were seen once. This CDR3 is built from 12 residues. Per the germline V gene, CDR1 is KGHDR and CDR2 is SFDVKD. Trimming removed 4 bases from V and 3 bases from J, with 5 bases in between. V usage is TRBV24-1 and J usage is TRBJ1-2; D uncertain. The clonotype originates from a young woman with acute or convalescent COVID-19. Sequencing was done on a sample of peripheral blood. The CDR3 sequence: CATSDLYYGYTF. The DNA for the CDR3 is TGTGCCACCAGTGACCTCTACTATGGCTACACCTTC.